Each of the 29 T cell receptor beta chains below was sequenced from the same sample in a study of regulatory T cells in long-lasting Graves disease. Regarding time point: newly diagnosed GD, antithyroid drugs for less than 3 months. PBMC-derived RNA was used for the TCR library. Arm-PCR of CDR3 regions and iRepertoire HTBI primers were used to build TCR beta libraries. TCRdb processed the multiplex PCR reads anew with MiXCR; each CDR3 protein has one entry. The sample yields hundreds of thousands of distinct CDR3 sequences, roughly 15% seen once. The data were also submitted as part of a second study, on T cells in Graves' hyperthyroidism and ophthalmopathy.

The source was peripheral blood mononuclear cells (PBMCs), collected at new diagnosis, from a patient treated with antithyroid drugs. All receptors derive from a woman in her 30s with Graves disease.

V usage is TRBV18 and J usage is TRBJ2-2, with a weak D call TRBD1 (5 bases). With 3 bases removed from V and 0 bases from J, the gap between germline ends came to 11 bases. The CDR3 totals 16 residues. Germline CDR1 and CDR2: KGHSH and LQKENI. CDR3 DNA sequence: TGTGCCAGCTCACCTTCGACAGTCGCGAACACCGGGGAGCTGTTTTTT. Residues: CASSPSTVANTGELFF.

This clonotype was recorded once. This chain links TRBV19 with TRBJ2-6; tentatively, D is TRBD1 or TRBD2 (5 bases each). Germline V CDR1 and CDR2: LNHDA, SQIVND (reference sequence). V shed 7 bases and J shed 4 bases, with 14 bases lying between them. The CDR3 runs 15 residues. CDR3 region: CASNTLGAGANVLTF. CDR3 sequence (DNA): TGTGCCAGTAACACCCTCGGGGCCGGGGCCAACGTCCTGACTTTC.

This clonotype was detected ten times or more. The chain is built from TRBV6-1 and TRBJ2-1; a possible D gene is TRBD2 (5 bases). V lost 10 bases, J lost 10 bases, and 26 bases lay in between. Germline V gene data show CDR1 as MNHNS and CDR2 as SASEGT. This CDR3 region has 15 residues. The CDR3 DNA reads as TGTGCCATTTCGGACGGGGTTACATTGAGGCGGGAGCAGTTCTTC. Amino acids: CAISDGVTLRREQFF.

The chain employs TRBV10-2 and TRBJ1-5; D unresolved. The CDR3 has 14 amino acids. The V gene's germline CDR1 is WSHSY and CDR2 SAAADI. V gave up 6 bases and J gave up 0 bases, with 9 bases separating them. The CDR3, as DNA: TGCGCCAGCAGGGCCCTCAATAGCAATCAGCCCCAGCATTTT. Translated: CASRALNSNQPQHF.

This clonotype was counted between two and nine times. This chain links TRBV27 with TRBJ2-7; D remains ambiguous. Germline assignment: CDR1 MNHEY and CDR2 SMNVEV (reference sequence). V lost 5 bases and J 3 bases, leaving 11 bases between the germline ends. CDR3 length: 13 residues. The CDR3 sequence is CASSPRKNYEQYF. Here the CDR3 DNA reads TGTGCCAGCAGTCCCCGAAAGAACTACGAGCAGTACTTC.

Ten or more counts support this clonotype. The rearrangement joins TRBV29-1 to TRBJ1-2; D may be TRBD1 (6 bases). This CDR3 has 14 amino acids. Trimming stripped 1 base from V and 5 bases from J, with 14 bases between. CDR1 and CDR2 (germline): SQVTM, ANQGSEA. CDR3 nucleotide sequence: TGCAGCGTTGAAGCATGGACAGTTGATTATGGCTACACCTTC. Translation gives CSVEAWTVDYGYTF.

This clonotype was observed at least ten times. The V call is TRBV28, the J call TRBJ2-7; TRBD1 matches at 11 bases. The V and J ends lost 6 bases and 2 bases, in that order; junction bases with no gene match: 6. Germline lookup yields CDR1 MDHEN and CDR2 SYDVKM. The CDR3 spans 15 residues. The CDR3 loop is CASRSWDRGAYEQYF. Here the CDR3 DNA reads TGTGCCAGCAGAAGCTGGGACAGGGGGGCCTACGAGCAGTACTTC. Complete variable domain (other parts from reference TRBV28 and TRBJ2-7): DVKVTQSSRYLVKRTGEKVFLECVQDMDHENMFWYRQDPGLGLRLIYFSYDVKMKEKGDIPEGYSVSREKKERFSLILESASTNQTSMYLCASRSWDRGAYEQYFGPGTRLTVT.

This clonotype was seen ten or more times. Germline and junction disagree at one end, which may indicate a read error. The rearrangement uses TRBV7-9 and TRBJ2-7, with 7 bases matching TRBD1. This CDR3 is 11 amino acids long. Germline CDR1 SEHNR, CDR2 FQNEAQ (reference sequence). The CDR3 is CASSNLPGQNF. The CDR3 coding sequence is TGTGCCAGCAGCAACCTTCCGGGACAGAACTTC.

This clonotype was counted many times. The chain links TRBV28 to TRBJ1-5, with D possibly TRBD1 on 5 matching bases. Between the trimmed V and J ends, which lost 2 bases and 6 bases, there was a span of 17 bases. This CDR3 comprises 16 residues. CDR1 and CDR2 from the germline V gene are MDHEN and SYDVKM. DNA for the CDR3: TGTGCCAGCAGTTTAGGGTCTTCGAGGGGATCTCAGCCCCAGCATTTT. Translating it yields CASSLGSSRGSQPQHF.

This clonotype was counted only a few times. CDR3 sequence: CASSLEGQGAQGYTF. In nucleotides, the CDR3 is TGCGCCAGCAGCTTGGAGGGACAGGGGGCGCAGGGCTACACCTTC. The chain combines TRBV5-1 with TRBJ1-2; TRBD1 matches 12 bases. J lost 8 bases, V lost 0 bases, and 5 bases had no gene match. Germline V gene lookup returns CDR1 SGHRS and CDR2 YFSETQ. The CDR3 totals 15 residues.

This clonotype was counted many times. V is TRBV6-5 and J is TRBJ2-2; D ambiguous. The CDR3 sequence is 15 residues long. CDR1 is MNHEY, CDR2 SVGAGI, per germline. Trimming shortened V by 4 bases and J by 6 bases, and 15 bases separated the two germline ends. CDR3 DNA sequence: TGTGCCAGCAGTTCGTCGCTAGTTTCATCCGGGGAGCTGTTTTTT. This translates into CASSSSLVSSGELFF.

The chain couples TRBV4-1 to TRBJ1-2; D unresolved. From germline, CDR1 is MGHRA and CDR2 YSYEKL. Deletions cut 1 base from V and 3 bases from J, with 15 bases between. This CDR3 is 16 amino acids long. The CDR3 nucleotides are TGCGCCAGCAGCCAAGCCTCGACATTTCGCTACTATGGCTACACCTTC. Translating gives CASSQASTFRYYGYTF.

The genes are TRBV20-1 and TRBJ2-5, with 7 bases matching TRBD2. V shed 5 bases, J shed 5 bases, and the junction held 14 bases outside the gene matches. Germline V CDR1 and CDR2: DFQATT, SNEGSKA (reference sequence). The CDR3 sequence is 15 residues long. As DNA, the CDR3 is TGCAGTGCTGGGGTGAGCGGGAATCTGTTGGAGACCCAGTACTTC. This translates into CSAGVSGNLLETQYF.

This clonotype has ten or more counts. The V and J genes are TRBV7-9 and TRBJ1-1; 9 nucleotides align to TRBD1. CDR3 length: 15 amino acids. The germline V gene has CDR1 SEHNR and CDR2 FQNEAQ (reference sequence). V lost 1 base and J lost 4; bases outside the gene matches: 4. The CDR3 nucleotides are TGTGCCAGCAGCTTAGGACAGGGGGGTGCCACTGAAGCTTTCTTT. Translation: CASSLGQGGATEAFF.

In its sample, this clonotype was seen many times. At one end, the junction sequence differs from germline, possibly due to a read error. The rearrangement joins TRBV7-7 to TRBJ2-3; 8 bases fit TRBD2. The assigned J gene may be wrong: the sequence end matches TRBJ2-7 better. CDR3 length: 13 residues. Germline CDR1 is SSHAT and CDR2 is FNYEAQ (reference sequence). In DNA form, the CDR3 reads TGTGCTAGCAGCTCGCTTCGGGGGGGCGAGCAGTACTTC. Its translation: CASSSLRGGEQYF.

This clonotype was observed many times. This rearrangement joins TRBV6-1 to TRBJ2-7; D gene uncertain. V shed 5 bases and J shed 3 bases, with 17 bases lying between them. CDR3 size: 15 residues. CDR1 MNHNS and CDR2 SASEGT come from the germline V gene. This CDR3 is CASSPQPTNYYEQYF. CDR3 nucleotides: TGTGCCAGCAGTCCTCAGCCGACAAATTACTACGAGCAGTACTTC.

The chain recombines TRBV11-2 with TRBJ2-7; perhaps TRBD2 as D (5 bases). Germline assignment: CDR1 SGHAT and CDR2 FQNNGV. The CDR3 loop spans 13 amino acids. Trimming took off 4 bases at V and 3 bases at J, with 10 bases between the two ends. The CDR3 DNA reads as TGTGCCAGCAGCTCACTGACTAACTACGAGCAGTACTTC. Encoded protein: CASSSLTNYEQYF.

This clonotype was recorded at least ten times. V and J are TRBV7-2 and TRBJ2-7, with 12 bases fitting TRBD2. The CDR3 totals 14 residues. The V gene end was trimmed by 5 bases and the J gene end by 6 bases; junction bases not matched to a gene: 5. The germline CDR1 and CDR2 sequences are SGHTA and FQGNSA. The CDR3 region is CASSLTSGGPEQYF. CDR3 coding DNA: TGTGCCAGCAGCCTAACTAGCGGGGGGCCCGAGCAGTACTTC.

V usage is TRBV27 and J usage is TRBJ2-1; tentative D call: TRBD2 (6 bases). The germline CDR1 and CDR2 sequences are MNHEY and SMNVEV (reference sequence). This CDR3 is built from 16 residues. Trimming removed 6 bases from V and 5 bases from J, with 20 bases in between. As DNA, the CDR3 is TGTGCCAGCAGGGTACTCGACAAGCGGGTGAACAATGAGCAGTTCTTC. Encoded protein: CASRVLDKRVNNEQFF.

The table lists this clonotype with many counts. CDR3 region: CASSLGTGGEKLFF. As DNA, the CDR3 is TGTGCCAGCAGCTTAGGTACAGGGGGTGAAAAACTGTTTTTT. V is TRBV7-9 and J is TRBJ1-4; 8 bases match TRBD1. The germline V gene has CDR1 SEHNR and CDR2 FQNEAQ (reference sequence). Losses at the gene ends were 1 base for V and 7 bases for J; bases not matched to a gene: 2. The length of the CDR3 is 14 residues.

About this clonotype itself: A junction boundary mismatches the germline segment, possibly from a read error. The rearrangement uses TRBV7-2 and TRBJ2-3; 7 nucleotides agree with TRBD1. The CDR3 extends over 18 amino acids. CDR1 and CDR2 (germline): SGHTA, FQGNSA. The CDR3 DNA follows: TGCGCCAGCAGCCAAGGGGCAACAGGGGAACTAAGCACAGATACGCAGTATTTT. Protein product: CASSQGATGELSTDTQYF.

The chain joins TRBV5-4 to TRBJ1-2; D ambiguous. CDR1 SGHNT and CDR2 YYREEE come from the germline V gene (reference sequence). Trimming took 1 base from V and 0 from J, leaving 10 bases between them. The CDR3 spans 15 residues. The CDR3 DNA reads as TGTGCCAGCAGCTTGATAGGGAGGTCTAACTATGGCTACACCTTC. Protein product: CASSLIGRSNYGYTF.

This clonotype was counted once. The V call is TRBV12-3 or TRBV12-4, the J call TRBJ1-1; D gene uncertain. The CDR3 runs to 14 residues. The ends were cut back, 5 bases at V and 1 base at J, with 11 bases in the middle. The CDR3 region is CASSLQVPNTEAFF. The CDR3 nucleotides read TGTGCCAGCAGTCTCCAGGTACCGAACACTGAAGCTTTCTTT.

About this clonotype: Germline is not matched at one junction end, which may reflect a read error. V gene TRBV9 combines with J gene TRBJ2-3, with a tentative D call TRBD2 (7 bases). CDR3 length equals 17 residues. The germline gives CDR1 SGDLS, CDR2 YYNGEE. The CDR3 here is CASSEGGRRAGADTQCF. The CDR3 DNA reads TGTGCCAGCAGCGAGGGGGGACGAAGGGCGGGAGCAGATACGCAGTGTTTT.

This clonotype occurred a few times. V is TRBV5-1 and J is TRBJ1-2, with a possible D match to TRBD1 (5 bases). The V end was cut by 3 bases, the J end by 4 bases, with 16 bases between. The length of the CDR3 is 15 residues. Germline values: CDR1 SGHRS, CDR2 YFSETQ. Here the CDR3 reads CASSSGARPSYGYTF. CDR3 in DNA: TGCGCCAGCAGCTCCGGGGCTCGGCCAAGCTATGGCTACACCTTC.

The rearrangement joins TRBV9 to TRBJ2-3, with D perhaps TRBD2 (5 bases). The CDR3 extends over 14 amino acids. Germline CDR1 and CDR2: SGDLS and YYNGEE. V shed 3 bases and J shed 2 bases, with 10 bases lying between them. The CDR3 DNA sequence: TGTGCCAGCAGCGCCGGACTTTTCACAGATACGCAGTATTTT. Translation: CASSAGLFTDTQYF. The full variable domain, in which reference TRBV9 and TRBJ2-3 provide the parts outside the CDR3, is DSGVTQTPKHLITATGQRVTLRCSPRSGDLSVYWYQQSLDQGLQFLIQYYNGEERAKGNILERFSAQQFPDLHSELNLSSLELGDSALYFCASSAGLFTDTQYFGPGTRLTVL.

This clonotype was picked up one time. A much larger clone differs by one base, so this may be a read error. V is TRBV29-1 and J is TRBJ2-5, with a weak D call TRBD1 (5 bases). The end of the DNA fits TRBJ2-1 better, so the J call may be wrong. CDR1 is SQVTM, CDR2 ANQGSEA, per germline. The CDR3 covers 11 residues. DNA for the CDR3: TGCAGCGTTGACAGGGCTAATGAGCAGTTCTTC. Translation gives CSVDRANEQFF.

The sample holds many counts of this clonotype. This chain joins TRBV7-3 and TRBJ2-2; 8 bases align to TRBD2. Germline V gene sequence: CDR1 SGHTA, CDR2 FQGTGA. V lost 1 base, J lost 4 bases, and 8 bases stayed unmatched. The CDR3 is made up of 17 amino acids. CDR3 DNA: TGTGCCAGCAGCTTAATGCCCACTAGCGGAGCCACCGGGGAGCTGTTTTTT. It is translated as CASSLMPTSGATGELFF.

This clonotype was counted many times. V and J are TRBV28 and TRBJ1-4; maybe TRBD1 (5 bases). V lost 7 bases to trimming and J lost 4 bases, with 16 bases between them. The CDR3 consists of 15 residues. CDR1 and CDR2 (germline): MDHEN, SYDVKM. The CDR3 loop is CASTPGDRGNEKLFF. The CDR3 nucleotides are TGTGCCAGCACCCCCGGGGACCGCGGTAATGAAAAACTGTTTTTT.